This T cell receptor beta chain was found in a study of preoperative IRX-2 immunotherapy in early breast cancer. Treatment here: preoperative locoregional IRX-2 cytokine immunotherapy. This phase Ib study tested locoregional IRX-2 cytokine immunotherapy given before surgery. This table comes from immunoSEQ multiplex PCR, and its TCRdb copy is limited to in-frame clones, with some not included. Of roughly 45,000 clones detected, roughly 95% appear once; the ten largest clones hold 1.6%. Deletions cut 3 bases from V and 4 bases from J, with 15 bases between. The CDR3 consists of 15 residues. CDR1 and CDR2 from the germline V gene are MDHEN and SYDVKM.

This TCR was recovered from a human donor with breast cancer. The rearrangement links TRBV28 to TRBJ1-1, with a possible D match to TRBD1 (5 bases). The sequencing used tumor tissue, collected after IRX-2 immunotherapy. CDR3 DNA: TGTGCCAGCAGTTTGCCGGACACCGGGGGCACTGAAGCTTTCTTT. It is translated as CASSLPDTGGTEAFF.